This entry features one TCR beta chain sequence. Using immunoSEQ multiplex PCR, the repertoire was profiled, and TCRdb retains in-frame clones only, with some absent. The sample shows some 240,000 clones, approximately 83% of them seen only once. The V gene end was trimmed by 6 bases and the J gene end by 4 bases; junction bases not matched to a gene: 6. Germline-derived CDR1 and CDR2 are SNHLY and FYNNEI. The CDR3 covers 15 residues. This record comes from a study of blood T cell repertoires in COVID-19. Sequenced sample: PBMCs or T cells enriched from blood (not recorded which). The genes are TRBV2 and TRBJ1-5; 10 bases match TRBD1. The clonotype comes from a woman aged 40 to 50 with acute COVID-19. CDR3 amino acids: CASSVDRGANQPQHF. Written as DNA, the CDR3 is TGTGCCAGCAGCGTGGACAGGGGGGCTAATCAGCCCCAGCATTTT.